This TCR beta chain was sequenced in a study of persistence of HIV-infected CD4 T cells. Study-wide points: Proviral oligoclonality tracked with TCR oligoclonality within the same sorted cells.

The immunoSEQ assay was version 4, run in survey mode. Sequencing was performed with immunoSEQ multiplex PCR; in TCRdb, only in-frame clones are kept and a portion is missing. The sample has approximately 45,000 clones; approximately 90% are singletons. Nonspecific anti-CD3/anti-CD28 bead stimulation represents the broad CD4+ T cell repertoire. CD4+ T cells upregulating both CD40 ligand and CD69 were sorted as responding cells. V lost 2 bases, J lost 0 bases, and 13 bases lay in between. Germline-derived CDR1 and CDR2 are SGHDN and FVKESK. CDR3 size: 16 residues. With respect to this clone: The antigen remains unidentified.

The specimen was CD4+ T cells sorted from PBMCs after approximately 19-hour stimulation, collected from a patient who received antiretroviral therapy. This receptor was taken from an adult woman with HIV who was CMV-seropositive. V is TRBV14 and J is TRBJ1-1, with D possibly TRBD1 on 6 matching bases. The CDR3 DNA follows: TGTGCCAGCAGCCAATGGGGGGGGGCTTTGAACACTGAAGCTTTCTTT. Translated: CASSQWGGALNTEAFF. Complete variable domain (other parts from reference TRBV14 and TRBJ1-1): EAGVTQFPSHSVIEKGQTVTLRCDPISGHDNLYWYRRVMGKEIKFLLHFVKESKQDESGMPNNRFLAERTGGTYSTLKVQPAELEDSGVYFCASSQWGGALNTEAFFGQGTRLTVV.